Listed below are T cell receptor beta chains from one sample, sequenced in a study of shared clonotypes between healthy human individuals. The protocol was immunoSEQ multiplex PCR, while the TCRdb copy is restricted to in-frame clones and leaves out a portion. The sample shows fewer than 800,000 clones, 92% of them seen only once. Sequencing used naive CD8+ T cells sorted from blood. The source of these receptors is a man aged 25-45 years in good health. Both conserved end residues are part of each CDR3. The order of the fields is D gene, J gene, clone size, V gene, CDR3 protein, CDR3 DNA. The D gene is left open where the match is weak. The size field is filled for only some rows; it gives once, few, many or a size class.

d_call: TRBD2; j_call: TRBJ2-1; clone_size: -; v_call: TRBV10-3; cdr3_aa: CAISAGGWNNEQFF; cdr3_nt: TGTGCCATCAGTGCGGGAGGGTGGAACAATGAGCAGTTCTTC
d_call: -; j_call: TRBJ2-2; clone_size: -; v_call: TRBV19; cdr3_aa: CASRSYAGELFF; cdr3_nt: TGTGCCAGCCGGAGTTACGCCGGGGAGCTGTTTTTT
d_call: TRBD1; j_call: TRBJ1-4; clone_size: once; v_call: TRBV7-8; cdr3_aa: CASSRRDREGEKLFF; cdr3_nt: TGTGCCAGCAGCCGCCGGGACAGGGAGGGTGAAAAACTGTTTTTT
d_call: TRBD2; j_call: TRBJ2-1; clone_size: -; v_call: TRBV27; cdr3_aa: CASSFLAGVPNEQFF; cdr3_nt: TGTGCCAGCAGTTTCCTAGCGGGAGTACCCAATGAGCAGTTCTTC
d_call: -; j_call: TRBJ2-1; clone_size: once; v_call: TRBV28; cdr3_aa: CASSSFSNEQFF; cdr3_nt: TGTGCCAGCAGTTCTTTCAGCAATGAGCAGTTCTTC
d_call: TRBD1; j_call: TRBJ2-3; clone_size: -; v_call: TRBV5-1; cdr3_aa: CASLEGAASTDTQYF; cdr3_nt: TGCGCCAGCTTAGAGGGGGCAGCTAGCACAGATACGCAGTATTTT
d_call: -; j_call: TRBJ1-4; clone_size: -; v_call: TRBV10-1; cdr3_aa: CASRENRWTVF; cdr3_nt: TGCGCCAGCAGGGAAAATCGGTGGACAGTCTTT
d_call: -; j_call: TRBJ2-1; clone_size: -; v_call: TRBV4-2; cdr3_aa: CASSQGPHDSYNEQFF; cdr3_nt: TGTGCCAGCAGCCAAGGGCCTCATGATTCCTACAATGAGCAGTTCTTC
d_call: TRBD1; j_call: TRBJ2-7; clone_size: -; v_call: TRBV11-2; cdr3_aa: CASSLWTGSHEQYF; cdr3_nt: TGTGCCAGCAGCCTATGGACAGGGTCCCACGAGCAGTACTTC
d_call: -; j_call: TRBJ1-1; clone_size: -; v_call: TRBV9; cdr3_aa: CASSPRTENTEAFF; cdr3_nt: TGTGCCAGCAGCCCCCGGACTGAGAACACTGAAGCTTTCTTT
d_call: TRBD1; j_call: TRBJ1-5; clone_size: -; v_call: TRBV2; cdr3_aa: CASSDRSLQGDQPQHF; cdr3_nt: TGTGCCAGCAGTGATCGAAGCTTACAGGGGGACCAGCCCCAGCATTTT
d_call: -; j_call: TRBJ2-7; clone_size: -; v_call: TRBV29-1; cdr3_aa: CSVVDSSSYEQYF; cdr3_nt: TGCAGCGTTGTAGACTCGAGCTCCTACGAGCAGTACTTC
d_call: -; j_call: TRBJ1-1; clone_size: -; v_call: TRBV7-8; cdr3_aa: CASSLGGEVSTEAFF; cdr3_nt: TGTGCCAGCAGCTTAGGGGGAGAGGTCTCCACTGAAGCTTTCTTT
d_call: -; j_call: TRBJ2-1; clone_size: -; v_call: TRBV9; cdr3_aa: CASSGRKGEQFF; cdr3_nt: TGTGCCAGCAGCGGGAGGAAGGGTGAGCAGTTCTTC
d_call: -; j_call: TRBJ2-3; clone_size: -; v_call: TRBV7-9; cdr3_aa: CASSLVGGTDTQYF; cdr3_nt: TGTGCCAGCAGCTTAGTCGGGGGCACAGATACGCAGTATTTT
d_call: -; j_call: TRBJ1-1; clone_size: once; v_call: TRBV6-4; cdr3_aa: CASSPFPGPRSPTEAFF; cdr3_nt: TGTGCCAGCAGCCCTTTTCCGGGTCCGAGATCTCCCACTGAAGCTTTCTTT
d_call: -; j_call: TRBJ1-1; clone_size: -; v_call: TRBV29-1; cdr3_aa: CSAKSLTGMRTEAFF; cdr3_nt: TGCAGCGCCAAGAGCCTGACAGGTATGCGGACTGAAGCTTTCTTT
d_call: -; j_call: TRBJ1-1; clone_size: -; v_call: TRBV7-8; cdr3_aa: CASSGDGNTEAFF; cdr3_nt: TGTGCCAGCAGCGGAGATGGGAACACTGAAGCTTTCTTT
d_call: -; j_call: TRBJ2-3; clone_size: -; v_call: TRBV27; cdr3_aa: CASSLSRTDTQYF; cdr3_nt: TGTGCCAGCAGTTTATCGCGGACAGATACGCAGTATTTT
d_call: -; j_call: TRBJ2-2; clone_size: -; v_call: TRBV10-3; cdr3_aa: CATKKAQNTGELFF; cdr3_nt: TGTGCCACCAAAAAAGCCCAGAACACCGGGGAGCTGTTTTTT
d_call: -; j_call: TRBJ2-7; clone_size: -; v_call: TRBV27; cdr3_aa: CASSVGHLTYEQYF; cdr3_nt: TGTGCCAGCAGCGTGGGGCACCTGACCTACGAGCAGTACTTC
d_call: -; j_call: TRBJ2-7; clone_size: -; v_call: TRBV10-3; cdr3_aa: CAISPGRVSYEQYF; cdr3_nt: TGTGCCATCAGCCCCGGACGGGTCTCCTACGAGCAGTACTTC
d_call: TRBD2; j_call: TRBJ2-1; clone_size: once; v_call: TRBV19; cdr3_aa: CASSTPLAGESYNEQFF; cdr3_nt: TGTGCCAGTAGTACTCCGCTAGCGGGAGAATCCTACAATGAGCAGTTCTTC
d_call: -; j_call: TRBJ2-5; clone_size: -; v_call: TRBV13; cdr3_aa: CASSLEGEWETQYF; cdr3_nt: TGTGCCAGCAGCTTAGAGGGGGAGTGGGAGACCCAGTACTTC
d_call: -; j_call: TRBJ2-3; clone_size: -; v_call: TRBV5-6; cdr3_aa: CASSAGGTDTQYF; cdr3_nt: TGTGCCAGCAGCGCAGGGGGCACAGATACGCAGTATTTT
d_call: -; j_call: TRBJ2-1; clone_size: -; v_call: TRBV4-1; cdr3_aa: CASSHPGLSNEQFF; cdr3_nt: TGCGCCAGCAGCCATCCGGGACTCTCTAATGAGCAGTTCTTC
d_call: TRBD2; j_call: TRBJ2-7; clone_size: -; v_call: TRBV7-2; cdr3_aa: CASSGTLAGVIYEQYF; cdr3_nt: TGTGCCAGCAGCGGAACTCTAGCGGGAGTCATCTACGAGCAGTACTTC
d_call: -; j_call: TRBJ2-1; clone_size: -; v_call: TRBV7-1; cdr3_aa: CASSLLEAASYNEQFF; cdr3_nt: TGTGCCAGCAGCCTATTAGAGGCGGCCTCCTACAATGAGCAGTTCTTC
d_call: -; j_call: TRBJ2-1; clone_size: -; v_call: TRBV7-9; cdr3_aa: CASSLDYNEQFF; cdr3_nt: TGTGCCAGCAGCTTGGACTACAATGAGCAGTTCTTC